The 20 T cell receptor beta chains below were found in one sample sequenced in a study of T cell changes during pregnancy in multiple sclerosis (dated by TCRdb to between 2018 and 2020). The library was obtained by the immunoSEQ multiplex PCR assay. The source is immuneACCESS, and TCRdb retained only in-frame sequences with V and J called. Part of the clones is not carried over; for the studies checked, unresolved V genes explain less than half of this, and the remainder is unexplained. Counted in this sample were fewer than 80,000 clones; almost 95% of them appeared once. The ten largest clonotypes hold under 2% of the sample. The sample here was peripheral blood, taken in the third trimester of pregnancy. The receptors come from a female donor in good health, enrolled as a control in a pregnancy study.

CDR3 bases: TGCGCCAGCCGGACTAGCGGGGGGGCCGGGACAGATACGCAGTATTTT. The encoded protein is CASRTSGGAGTDTQYF. The V gene is TRBV5-1, the J gene TRBJ2-3; 15 bases agree with TRBD2. Germline assignment: CDR1 SGHRS and CDR2 YFSETQ. The CDR3 loop spans 16 amino acids. V was clipped by 7 bases and J by 3 bases; unmatched bases: 6.

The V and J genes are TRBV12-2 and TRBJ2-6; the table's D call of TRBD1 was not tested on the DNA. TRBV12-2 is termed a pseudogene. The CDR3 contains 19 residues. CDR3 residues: CASRLAEGTESSGANVLTF. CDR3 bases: TGTGCAAGTCGCTTAGCGGAGGGGACAGAGAGCTCTGGGGCCAACGTCCTGACTTTC.

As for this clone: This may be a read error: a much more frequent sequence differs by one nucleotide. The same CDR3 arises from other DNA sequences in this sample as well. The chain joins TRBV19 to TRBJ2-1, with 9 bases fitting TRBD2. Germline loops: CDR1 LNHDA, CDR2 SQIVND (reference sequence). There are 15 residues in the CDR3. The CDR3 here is CASSISSGAYNEQFF. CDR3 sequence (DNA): TGTGCCAGTAGTATCTCTAGCGGGGCTTACAATGAGCAATTCTTC.

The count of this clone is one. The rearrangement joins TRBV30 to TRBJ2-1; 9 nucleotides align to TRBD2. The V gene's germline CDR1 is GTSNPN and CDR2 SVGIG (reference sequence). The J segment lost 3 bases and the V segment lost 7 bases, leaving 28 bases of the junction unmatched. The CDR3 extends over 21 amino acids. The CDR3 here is CASGAGDKGLAILARYNEQFF. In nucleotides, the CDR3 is TGTGCCTCGGGAGCAGGGGACAAGGGACTAGCCATTTTAGCCCGCTACAATGAGCAGTTCTTC.

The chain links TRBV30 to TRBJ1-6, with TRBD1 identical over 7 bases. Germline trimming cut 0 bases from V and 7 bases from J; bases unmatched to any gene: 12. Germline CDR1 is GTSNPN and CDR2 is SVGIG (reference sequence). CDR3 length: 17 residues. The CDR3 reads CAWSVRGQPSLNSPLHF. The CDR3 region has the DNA TGTGCCTGGAGTGTACGGGGACAGCCTAGTCTAAATTCACCCCTCCACTTT.

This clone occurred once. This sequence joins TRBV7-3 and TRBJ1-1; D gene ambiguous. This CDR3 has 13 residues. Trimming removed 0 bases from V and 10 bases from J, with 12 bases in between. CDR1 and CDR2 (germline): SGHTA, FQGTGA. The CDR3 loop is CASSLTGGSGAFF. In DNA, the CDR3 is TGTGCCAGCAGCTTAACCGGAGGGTCGGGAGCTTTCTTT.

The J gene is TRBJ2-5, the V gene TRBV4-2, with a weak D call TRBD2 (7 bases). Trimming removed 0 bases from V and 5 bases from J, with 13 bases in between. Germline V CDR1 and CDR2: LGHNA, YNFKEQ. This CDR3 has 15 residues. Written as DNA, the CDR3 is TGTGCCAGCAGCCAAGATTCGGGGGGCGCGGAGACCCAGTACTTC. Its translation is CASSQDSGGAETQYF.

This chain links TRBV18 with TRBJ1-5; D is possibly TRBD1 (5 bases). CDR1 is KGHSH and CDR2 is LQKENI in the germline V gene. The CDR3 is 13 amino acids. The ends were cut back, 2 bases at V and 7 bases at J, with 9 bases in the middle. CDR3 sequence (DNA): TGTGCCAGCTCACCAGGGGGGGGACAGCCCCAGCATTTT. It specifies CASSPGGGQPQHF.

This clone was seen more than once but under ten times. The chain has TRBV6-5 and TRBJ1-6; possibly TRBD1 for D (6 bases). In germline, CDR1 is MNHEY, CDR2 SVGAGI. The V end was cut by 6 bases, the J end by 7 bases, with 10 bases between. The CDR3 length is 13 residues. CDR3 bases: TGTGCCAGCAGGCCAACAGGGAATTCACCCCTCCACTTT. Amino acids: CASRPTGNSPLHF.

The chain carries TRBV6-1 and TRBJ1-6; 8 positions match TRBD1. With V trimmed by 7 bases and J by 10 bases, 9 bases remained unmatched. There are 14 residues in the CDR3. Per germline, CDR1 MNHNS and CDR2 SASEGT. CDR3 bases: TGTGCCAGCAAGATAGACAGGGGTGAGTCACCCCTCCACTTT. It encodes CASKIDRGESPLHF.

DNA of the CDR3: TGTGCCAGCAGTTTATCTAGCGGGAGCACAGATACGCAGTATTTT. Amino acids: CASSLSSGSTDTQYF. The chain recombines TRBV27 with TRBJ2-3; 7 bases are a match to TRBD2. The CDR3 has 15 residues. Looked up from germline, CDR1 is MNHEY and CDR2 is SMNVEV (reference sequence). Trimming at V came to 0 bases and at J to 0 bases, leaving 0 bases not matched to a gene.

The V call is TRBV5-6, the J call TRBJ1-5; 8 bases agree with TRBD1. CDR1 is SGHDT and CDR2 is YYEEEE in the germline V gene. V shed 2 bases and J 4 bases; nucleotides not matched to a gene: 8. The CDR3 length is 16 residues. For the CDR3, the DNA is TGTGCCAGCAGCTTTGACAGGGGCCTCCCTAATCAGCCCCAGCATTTT. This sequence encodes CASSFDRGLPNQPQHF.

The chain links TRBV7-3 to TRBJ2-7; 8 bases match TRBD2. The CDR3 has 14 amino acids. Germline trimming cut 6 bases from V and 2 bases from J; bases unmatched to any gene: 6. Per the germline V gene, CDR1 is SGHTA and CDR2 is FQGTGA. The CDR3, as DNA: TGTGCCAGCAGTAAAACTAGCGGACCCTACGAGCAGTACTTC. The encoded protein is CASSKTSGPYEQYF. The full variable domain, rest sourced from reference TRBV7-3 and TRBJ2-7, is GAGVSQTPSNKVTEKGKYVELRCDPISGHTALYWYRQSLGQGPEFLIYFQGTGAADDSGLPNDRFFAVRPEGSVSTLKIQRTERGDSAVYLCASSKTSGPYEQYFGPGTRLTVT.

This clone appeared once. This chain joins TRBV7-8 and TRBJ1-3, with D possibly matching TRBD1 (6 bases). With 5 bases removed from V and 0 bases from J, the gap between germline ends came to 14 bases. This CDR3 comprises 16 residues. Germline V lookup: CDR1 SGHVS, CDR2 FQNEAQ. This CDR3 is CASSPRSRGSGNTIYF. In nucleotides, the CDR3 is TGTGCCAGCAGCCCGCGGTCCAGGGGCTCTGGAAACACCATATATTTT.

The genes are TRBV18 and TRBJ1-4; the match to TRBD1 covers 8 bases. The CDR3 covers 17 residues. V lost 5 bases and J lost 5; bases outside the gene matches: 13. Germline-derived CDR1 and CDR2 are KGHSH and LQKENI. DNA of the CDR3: TGTGCCAGCTCATCAGACAGGGGCCGCGCGTCGAATGAAAAACTGTTTTTT. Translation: CASSSDRGRASNEKLFF.

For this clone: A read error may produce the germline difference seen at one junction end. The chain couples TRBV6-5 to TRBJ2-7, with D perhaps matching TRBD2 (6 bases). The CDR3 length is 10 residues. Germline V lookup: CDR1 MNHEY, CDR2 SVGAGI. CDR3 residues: CASSGPWEDF. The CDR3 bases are TGTGCCAGCAGTGGACCCTGGGAGGACTTC.

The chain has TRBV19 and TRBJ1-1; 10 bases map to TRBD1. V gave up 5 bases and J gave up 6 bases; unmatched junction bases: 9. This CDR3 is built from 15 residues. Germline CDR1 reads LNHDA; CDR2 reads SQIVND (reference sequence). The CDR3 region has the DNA TGTGCCAGTAGTGCTGGGGGACAGGGGAGGCCTGAAGCTTTCTTT. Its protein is CASSAGGQGRPEAFF.

The CDR3 nucleotides are TGTGCCAGCAGAATAGACGATTCGGGTTTAAACACCATATATTTT. Protein: CASRIDDSGLNTIYF. This chain links TRBV6-5 with TRBJ1-3; no firm D call. Germline V gives CDR1 MNHEY, CDR2 SVGAGI. Trimming pared 6 bases from V and 6 bases from J, leaving 18 bases between. The CDR3 is made up of 15 amino acids.

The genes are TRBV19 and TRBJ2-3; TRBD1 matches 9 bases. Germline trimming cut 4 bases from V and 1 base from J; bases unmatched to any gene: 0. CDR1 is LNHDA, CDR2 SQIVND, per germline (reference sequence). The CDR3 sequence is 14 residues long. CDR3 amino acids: CASSNRGRTDTQYF. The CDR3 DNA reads TGTGCCAGTAGTAACAGGGGGCGCACAGATACGCAGTATTTT.

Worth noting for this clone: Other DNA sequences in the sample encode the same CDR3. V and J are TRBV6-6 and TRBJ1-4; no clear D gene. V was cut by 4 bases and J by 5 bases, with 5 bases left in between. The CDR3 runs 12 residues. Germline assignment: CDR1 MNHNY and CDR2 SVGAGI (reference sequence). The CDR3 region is CASSFINEKLFF. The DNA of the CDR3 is TGTGCCAGCAGTTTTATCAATGAAAAACTGTTTTTT.